This TCR beta chain originates from a study of blood T cell repertoires in COVID-19. This clone was seen only once. Here immunoSEQ multiplex PCR was the method, and the copy in TCRdb shows in-frame clones only, minus some. This table has roughly 59,000 clones, around 79% appearing once. V was pared by 2 bases and J by 8 bases, with 9 bases between. The CDR3 is 13 residues long. Germline loops: CDR1 MNHEY, CDR2 SMNVEV (reference sequence). The sequence was obtained from a human donor in a cohort sampled during active COVID-19. V is TRBV27 and J is TRBJ2-2; D not certain. What was sequenced was peripheral blood. CDR3 DNA sequence: TGTGCCAGCAGTTTAAACGGTCCTGGGGAGCTGTTTTTT. Its translation is CASSLNGPGELFF.